Each of the 18 T cell receptor beta chains below was sequenced from the same sample in a study of tumor-infiltrating lymphocytes in primary liver carcinoma. Joint extraction of RNA and DNA used roughly 18-34 mg of bulk tissue that was unsorted. cDNA specific to TCR beta was made from 500 ng of total RNA, with a constant-region primer employed for priming. Construction of TCR beta libraries relied on three successive nested multiplex PCR rounds employing slightly modified ARM-PCR. Each of the first two PCR rounds ran around 10 cycles with TRBV1-TRBV30 forward and C-beta reverse primers. From the multiplex PCR reads, TCRdb called clonotypes with MiXCR, one entry per CDR3 protein. The sample yields 95,000 to 150,000 distinct CDR3 sequences, 50% to 70% seen once. The material sequenced was liver tumor tissue from sampling region 1. Subset meaning: tumor region T1, superior pole. The receptors originated from a woman between 55 and 75 years old with primary liver carcinoma and hepatitis B virus infection.

J is TRBJ2-5 and V is TRBV28; tentatively, D is TRBD1 (6 bases). The CDR3 loop spans 14 amino acids. V was cut by 3 bases and J by 2 bases, with 10 bases left in between. Germline V gene lookup returns CDR1 MDHEN and CDR2 SYDVKM. This chain's CDR3 is CASSLWQGQETQYF. CDR3 bases: TGTGCCAGCAGTTTGTGGCAGGGGCAAGAGACCCAGTACTTC.

Points on this clonotype: The junction and the germline gene differ at one end; a read error may be behind it. This chain uses TRBV11-2 with TRBJ2-1; 9 bases map to TRBD1. The CDR3 spans 15 residues. Per germline, CDR1 SGHAT and CDR2 FQNNGV. The CDR3 loop reads CASGQGYDPYNERFF. Here the CDR3 DNA reads TGTGCCAGCGGACAGGGGTATGATCCCTACAATGAGCGGTTCTTC.

In this sample, this clonotype turned up many times. The chain has TRBV10-1 and TRBJ1-5; 12 bases are a match to TRBD1. This CDR3 has 18 amino acids. The J segment lost 6 bases and the V segment lost 0 bases, leaving 9 bases of the junction unmatched. From germline, CDR1 is WNHNN and CDR2 SYGVQD (reference sequence). The CDR3 is CASSESGQGANRCQPQHF. The CDR3 bases are TGCGCCAGCAGTGAGTCGGGACAGGGGGCGAATAGGTGTCAGCCCCAGCATTTT.

This clonotype was seen repeatedly, ten times or more. The chain recombines TRBV6-1 with TRBJ1-5, with TRBD1 as a possible D gene (5 bases). The germline V and J ends were trimmed by 0 bases and 4 bases, with 13 bases remaining between them. The germline V gene encodes CDR1 MNHNS and CDR2 SASEGT. This CDR3 comprises 16 residues. The CDR3 DNA reads as TGTGCCAGCAGTGAAGCTCGGGGGGTTTTTAATCAGCCCCAGCATTTT. It translates to CASSEARGVFNQPQHF.

This clonotype has at least ten counts. This rearrangement joins TRBV5-5 to TRBJ2-1; D is uncertain. Germline V gene sequence: CDR1 SGHKS, CDR2 YYEKEE (reference sequence). V lost 4 bases to trimming and J lost 9 bases, with 20 bases between them. This CDR3 is built from 15 residues. The CDR3 DNA reads as TGTGCCAGCAGCAGCATGAGCGAGCCTCGGATTGAGCAGTTCTTC. Its translation: CASSSMSEPRIEQFF.

The gene calls are TRBV7-8 and TRBJ1-1; 7 bases align to TRBD1. Trimming at V came to 5 bases and at J to 4 bases, leaving 13 bases not matched to a gene. From germline, CDR1 is SGHVS and CDR2 FQNEAQ. This CDR3 comprises 16 residues. CDR3: CASSLRGGPGGTEAFF. The CDR3 DNA reads as TGTGCCAGCAGCCTGCGGGGGGGACCAGGGGGCACTGAAGCTTTCTTT.

In regard to this clonotype: Given a much more abundant clone one base away, this may be a read error. The chain recombines TRBV10-3 with TRBJ1-5, with 8 bases that match TRBD1. The CDR3 is 15 amino acids. Germline V gene data show CDR1 as ENHRY and CDR2 as SYGVKD. The CDR3 DNA reads TGTGCCATCAGTGGGACAGGGAAAGGCAATCAGTCCCAGCATTTT. Encoded protein: CAISGTGKGNQSQHF.

This clonotype was seen once. A junction end diverges from the germline sequence, so it may reflect a read error. The rearrangement joins TRBV5-6 to TRBJ2-7; 7 nucleotides agree with TRBD1. Germline CDR1 reads SGHDT; CDR2 reads YYEEEE. The CDR3 length is 14 residues. CDR3 in amino acids: CASSAWDSPYERYF. CDR3 DNA sequence: TGTGCCAGCAGCGCCTGGGACAGTCCCTACGAGCGGTACTTC.

This clonotype was detected many times. The chain carries TRBV5-6 and TRBJ1-2; D remains unclear. The CDR3 is 14 amino acids. Deletions cut 1 base from V and 3 bases from J, with 10 bases between. CDR1 SGHDT and CDR2 YYEEEE come from the germline V gene. Here the CDR3 reads CASSLNIVDYGYTF. The DNA of the CDR3 is TGTGCCAGCAGCTTGAACATCGTGGACTATGGCTACACCTTC.

The CDR3 sequence: CASSPGGATNTGELFF. DNA of the CDR3: TGTGCCAGCAGCCCGGGGGGCGCGACGAACACCGGGGAGCTGTTTTTT. This rearrangement joins TRBV5-6 to TRBJ2-2, with D possibly TRBD2 on 7 matching bases. CDR3 size: 16 residues. Trimming took off 4 bases at V and 0 bases at J, with 13 bases between the two ends. Germline CDR1 reads SGHDT; CDR2 reads YYEEEE. Looking up the rest from reference TRBV5-6 and TRBJ2-2 gives the full variable domain: DAGVTQSPTHLIKTRGQQVTLRCSPKSGHDTVSWYQQALGQGPQFIFQYYEEEERQRGNFPDRFSGHQFPNYSSELNVNALLLGDSALYLCASSPGGATNTGELFFGEGSRLTVL.

A remark on this clonotype: The junction does not match germline at one end; this may be a read error. The genes are TRBV11-2 and TRBJ2-7; D remains ambiguous. CDR1 is SGHAT and CDR2 is FQNNGV in the germline V gene. The CDR3 loop spans 11 amino acids. The chain's CDR3 is CAISQASEQHF. Here the CDR3 DNA reads TGTGCCATCAGCCAGGCGTCCGAGCAGCACTTC.

Remarks on this clonotype: Because it lacks the conserved phenylalanine or tryptophan at the end, this CDR3 is likely a read error. The J gene is TRBJ1-5, the V gene TRBV30; D is ambiguous. Germline V gene lookup returns CDR1 GTSNPN and CDR2 SVGIG (reference sequence). This CDR3 is 13 amino acids long. CDR3 protein: CTWTRHPDQPQHL. CDR3 in DNA: TGTACCTGGACCCGGCACCCAGATCAGCCCCAGCATCTT.

About this clonotype itself: A much larger clone is a single base away; this may be a read error. Lacking the conserved final phenylalanine or tryptophan, this CDR3 likely reflects a read error. The chain recombines TRBV10-3 with TRBJ1-1; no clear D gene. The CDR3 consists of 11 residues. The germline V gene encodes CDR1 ENHRY and CDR2 SYGVKD. V gave up 5 bases and J gave up 4 bases, with 5 bases separating them. CDR3 DNA sequence: TGTGCCATCAGTAGTGTCACTGAAGCTTTCTAT. Its protein is CAISSVTEAFY.

A remark on this clonotype: Since no conserved phenylalanine or tryptophan closes the CDR3, a read error is the likely cause. The genes are TRBV11-2 and TRBJ1-2; tentative D call: TRBD1 (5 bases). The CDR3 length is 12 residues. Germline lookup yields CDR1 SGHAT and CDR2 FQNNGV. CDR3 nucleotides: TGTACCAGCAGCTACAGGAACTATGGCTACACCTCC. Translated, it gives CTSSYRNYGYTS.

Worth noting for this clonotype: Since the CDR3 does not end with the conserved phenylalanine or tryptophan, this likely comes from a read error. The rearrangement links TRBV11-2 to TRBJ2-7; 7 bases map to TRBD1. The CDR3 is made up of 15 amino acids. Per the germline V gene, CDR1 is SGHAT and CDR2 is FQNNGV. The CDR3: CAFSSHLGQIYEQYL. CDR3 in DNA: TGTGCGTTCAGCTCTCACCTGGGACAGATTTACGAGCAGTACTTA.

Regarding this clonotype: Relative to the germline gene, one junction end is altered; a read error may explain this. This chain joins TRBV28 and TRBJ2-1; TRBD1 matches 8 bases. Germline V CDR1 and CDR2: MDHEN, SYDVKM. This CDR3 is built from 16 residues. The CDR3 nucleotides are TGTGCCAGCATCGACTCAGGGGGCGGCTCCTACAATGAGGAGTTCTTC. Translating gives CASIDSGGGSYNEEFF. Drawing the rest from reference TRBV28 and TRBJ2-1, the complete variable domain is DVKVTQSSRYLVKRTGEKVFLECVQDMDHENMFWYRQDPGLGLRLIYFSYDVKMKEKGDIPEGYSVSREKKERFSLILESASTNQTSMYLCASIDSGGGSYNEEFFGPGTRLTVL.

This clonotype was seen only a few times. The CDR3 loop is CASSLLGDAGANVLTF. In nucleotides, the CDR3 is TGTGCCAGCAGTTTATTGGGTGATGCTGGGGCCAACGTCCTGACTTTC. The chain joins TRBV28 to TRBJ2-6; D gene unclear. V lost 1 base and J lost 2, with 9 bases in between. The CDR3 runs to 16 residues. CDR1 and CDR2 (germline): MDHEN, SYDVKM.

Comment on this clonotype: One junction end disagrees with the germline gene, perhaps due to a read error. This chain links TRBV11-1 with TRBJ2-1, with D unresolved. This CDR3 has 13 residues. Germline CDR1 reads SGHAT; CDR2 reads FQDESV (reference sequence). The CDR3 coding sequence is TGTGCCGGCAGCTTCGGCAGGTACAATGAACAGTTCTTC. Translated, it gives CAGSFGRYNEQFF.